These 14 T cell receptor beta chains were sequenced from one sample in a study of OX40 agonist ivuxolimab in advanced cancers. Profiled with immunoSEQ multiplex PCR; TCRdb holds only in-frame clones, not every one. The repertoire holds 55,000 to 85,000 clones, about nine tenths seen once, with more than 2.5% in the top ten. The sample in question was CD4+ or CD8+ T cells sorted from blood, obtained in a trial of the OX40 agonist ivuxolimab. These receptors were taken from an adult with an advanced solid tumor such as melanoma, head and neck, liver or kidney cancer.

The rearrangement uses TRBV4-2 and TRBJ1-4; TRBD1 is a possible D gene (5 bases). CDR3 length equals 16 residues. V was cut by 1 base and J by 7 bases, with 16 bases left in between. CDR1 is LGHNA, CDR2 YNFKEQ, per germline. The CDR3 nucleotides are TGTGCCAGCAGCCAAGGGGTAATACAGGAGGGTGAAAAACTGTTTTTT. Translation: CASSQGVIQEGEKLFF.

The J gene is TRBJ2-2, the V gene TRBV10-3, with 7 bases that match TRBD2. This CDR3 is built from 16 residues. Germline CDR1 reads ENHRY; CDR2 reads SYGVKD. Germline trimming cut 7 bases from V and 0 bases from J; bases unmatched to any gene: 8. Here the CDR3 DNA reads TGTGCCATCACGGCCGGGGGGTCCTCGAACACCGGGGAGCTGTTTTTT. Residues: CAITAGGSSNTGELFF.

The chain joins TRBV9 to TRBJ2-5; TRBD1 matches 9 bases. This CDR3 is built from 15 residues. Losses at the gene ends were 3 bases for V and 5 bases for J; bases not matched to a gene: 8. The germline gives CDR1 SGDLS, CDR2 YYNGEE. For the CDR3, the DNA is TGTGCCAGCAGCGCGAGAACAGGGGGCGCTGAGACCCAGTACTTC. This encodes CASSARTGGAETQYF.

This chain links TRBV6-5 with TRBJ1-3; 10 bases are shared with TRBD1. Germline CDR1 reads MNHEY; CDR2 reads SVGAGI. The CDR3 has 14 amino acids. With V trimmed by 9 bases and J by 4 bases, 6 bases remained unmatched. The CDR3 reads CASTTGGYGNTIYF. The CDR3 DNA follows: TGTGCCAGTACGACAGGGGGCTACGGAAACACCATATATTTT.

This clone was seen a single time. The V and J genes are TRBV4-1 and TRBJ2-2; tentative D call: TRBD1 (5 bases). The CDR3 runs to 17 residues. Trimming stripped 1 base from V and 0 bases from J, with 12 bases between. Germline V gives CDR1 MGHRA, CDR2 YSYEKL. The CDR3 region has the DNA TGCGCCAGCAGCCAAGGAGCGACAGTCGCGAACACCGGGGAGCTGTTTTTT. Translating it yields CASSQGATVANTGELFF.

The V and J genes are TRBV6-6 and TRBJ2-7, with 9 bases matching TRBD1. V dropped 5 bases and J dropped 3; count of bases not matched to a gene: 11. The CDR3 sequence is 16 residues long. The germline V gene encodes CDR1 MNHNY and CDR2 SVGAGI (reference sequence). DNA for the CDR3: TGTGCCAGCAGTCCCACAGGGGGCTATTCCTACTACGAGCAGTACTTC. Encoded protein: CASSPTGGYSYYEQYF.

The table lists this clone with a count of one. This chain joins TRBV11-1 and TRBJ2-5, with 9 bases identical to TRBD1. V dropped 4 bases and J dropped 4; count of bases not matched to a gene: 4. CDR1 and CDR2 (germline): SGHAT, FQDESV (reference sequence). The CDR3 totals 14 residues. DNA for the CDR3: TGTGCCAGCAGCTCACAGGGGGCGGGAGAGACCCAGTACTTC. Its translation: CASSSQGAGETQYF.

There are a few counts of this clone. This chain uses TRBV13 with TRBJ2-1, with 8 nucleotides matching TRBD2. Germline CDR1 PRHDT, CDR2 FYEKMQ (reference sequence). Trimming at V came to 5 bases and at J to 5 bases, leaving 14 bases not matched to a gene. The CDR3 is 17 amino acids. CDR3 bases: TGTGCCAGCAGCGCCCCCCAAGGACTAGCATTGCACAATGAGCAGTTCTTC. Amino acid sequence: CASSAPQGLALHNEQFF.

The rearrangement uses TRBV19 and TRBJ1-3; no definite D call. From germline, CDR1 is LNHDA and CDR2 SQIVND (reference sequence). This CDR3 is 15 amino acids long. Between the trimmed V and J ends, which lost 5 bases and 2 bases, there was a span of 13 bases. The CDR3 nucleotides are TGTGCCAGTAGTCAACTCGCGGGGACTGGAAACACCATATATTTT. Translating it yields CASSQLAGTGNTIYF.

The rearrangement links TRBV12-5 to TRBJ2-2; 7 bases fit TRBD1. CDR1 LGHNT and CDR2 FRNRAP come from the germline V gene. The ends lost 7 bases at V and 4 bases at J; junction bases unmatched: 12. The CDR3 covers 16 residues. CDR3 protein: CASVPPGTASTGELFF. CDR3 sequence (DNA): TGTGCTAGTGTTCCTCCCGGGACAGCCTCCACCGGGGAGCTGTTTTTT.

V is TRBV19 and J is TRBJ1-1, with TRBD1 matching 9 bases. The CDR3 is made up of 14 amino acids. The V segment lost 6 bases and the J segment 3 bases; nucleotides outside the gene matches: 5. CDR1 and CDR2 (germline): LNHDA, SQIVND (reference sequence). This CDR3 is CASRIWDRDTEAFF. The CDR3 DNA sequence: TGTGCCAGTAGAATATGGGACAGGGACACTGAAGCTTTCTTT. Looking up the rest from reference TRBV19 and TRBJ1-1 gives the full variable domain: DGGITQSPKYLFRKEGQNVTLSCEQNLNHDAMYWYRQDPGQGLRLIYYSQIVNDFQKGDIAEGYSVSREKKESFPLTVTSAQKNPTAFYLCASRIWDRDTEAFFGQGTRLTVV.

The CDR3 loop is CASREDRGRTEAFF. The CDR3 nucleotides read TGCGCCAGCAGGGAGGACAGGGGGCGAACTGAAGCTTTCTTT. This chain links TRBV4-3 with TRBJ1-1; 11 nucleotides match TRBD1. The V segment lost 6 bases and the J segment 5 bases; nucleotides outside the gene matches: 5. CDR1 and CDR2 from the germline V gene are LGHNA and YSLEER. CDR3 length equals 14 residues.

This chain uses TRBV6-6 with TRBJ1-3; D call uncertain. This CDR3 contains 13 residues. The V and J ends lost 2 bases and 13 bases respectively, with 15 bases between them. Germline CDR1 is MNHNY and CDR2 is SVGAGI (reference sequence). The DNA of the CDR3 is TGTGCCAGCAGTTACGAACTCCTCACACCAATATATTTT. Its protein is CASSYELLTPIYF.

CDR3 DNA sequence: TGTGCCAGCAGCGCCAAGACAGGGACAGATACGCAGTATTTT. Protein: CASSAKTGTDTQYF. This chain joins TRBV5-4 and TRBJ2-3, with 7 bases matching TRBD1. Germline-derived CDR1 and CDR2 are SGHNT and YYREEE (reference sequence). CDR3 length: 14 residues. Germline trimming cut 4 bases from V and 3 bases from J; bases unmatched to any gene: 5.